Presented here are 20 T cell receptor beta chains from one specimen sequenced in a study of control samples from healthy donors and cancer patients. TCRdb's copy holds only in-frame clones and misses some; the assay was immunoSEQ multiplex PCR. Here the sample spans more than 65,000 clones, approximately 80% being singletons. The sample comprised blood. These receptors were taken from a man in his fifties or sixties in good health.

CDR3 protein: CASSRDGRDEKLFF. In nucleotides, the CDR3 is TGTGCCAGCAGCCGAGATGGTCGGGATGAAAAACTGTTTTTT. The genes are TRBV6-5 and TRBJ1-4; D not resolved. This CDR3 region has 14 residues. The V end was cut by 6 bases, the J end by 6 bases, with 14 bases between. The germline V gene encodes CDR1 MNHEY and CDR2 SVGAGI.

The rearrangement joins TRBV28 to TRBJ1-2; 7 bases map to TRBD1. The CDR3 is 14 amino acids. Per the germline V gene, CDR1 is MDHEN and CDR2 is SYDVKM. The ends lost 3 bases at V and 9 bases at J; junction bases unmatched: 10. For the CDR3, the DNA is TGTGCCAGCAGTTTCCTGACAGGGACGGCGAGCTACACCTTC. This codes for CASSFLTGTASYTF.

The chain recombines TRBV4-3 with TRBJ2-7; D possibly corresponds to TRBD1 (6 bases). Germline V CDR1 and CDR2: LGHNA, YSLEER. The CDR3 has 15 residues. V lost 0 bases, J lost 3 bases, and 12 bases lay in between. The chain's CDR3 is CASSQDAGAGYEQYF. For the CDR3, the DNA is TGCGCCAGCAGCCAAGATGCAGGGGCGGGCTACGAGCAGTACTTC.

This sequence joins TRBV5-6 and TRBJ2-7; 10 bases align to TRBD2. V lost 0 bases to trimming and J lost 2 bases; unmatched junction nucleotides: 14. This CDR3 spans 19 amino acids. Germline CDR1 and CDR2: SGHDT and YYEEEE. CDR3 nucleotide sequence: TGTGCCAGCAGCTTGGTCCCCCCGGCCTCTAGCGGGAGTCCCTACGAGCAGTACTTC. Encoded protein: CASSLVPPASSGSPYEQYF.

This clone was counted once. The rearrangement uses TRBV5-6 and TRBJ1-5, with 8 bases fitting TRBD1. This CDR3 comprises 19 residues. From germline, CDR1 is SGHDT and CDR2 YYEEEE. The V segment lost 1 base and the J segment 6 bases; nucleotides outside the gene matches: 18. The CDR3 bases are TGTGCCAGCAGCTTGCGACTCTTCAGGGGGCGCCGAGTGGGTCAGCCCCAGCATTTT. This gives the protein CASSLRLFRGRRVGQPQHF. The variable domain in full, with the rest retrieved from reference TRBV5-6 and TRBJ1-5, is DAGVTQSPTHLIKTRGQQVTLRCSPKSGHDTVSWYQQALGQGPQFIFQYYEEEERQRGNFPDRFSGHQFPNYSSELNVNALLLGDSALYLCASSLRLFRGRRVGQPQHFGDGTRLSIL.

The chain employs TRBV29-1 and TRBJ2-7; the match to TRBD2 covers 8 bases. The length of the CDR3 is 13 residues. With V trimmed by 7 bases and J by 2 bases, 7 bases remained unmatched. From germline, CDR1 is SQVTM and CDR2 ANQGSEA. The CDR3 spells CSAREALTYEQYF. The CDR3, as DNA: TGCAGCGCGCGGGAGGCCCTCACCTACGAGCAGTACTTC.

This chain joins TRBV7-6 and TRBJ2-5, with TRBD2 identical over 10 bases. The trim removed 4 bases at V and 2 bases at J, leaving 4 bases unmatched. This CDR3 has 15 residues. In germline, CDR1 is SGHVS, CDR2 FNYEAQ. CDR3 amino acids: CASSYGLAEQETQYF. The CDR3 nucleotides read TGTGCCAGCAGCTATGGACTAGCGGAACAAGAGACCCAGTACTTC.

The chain is built from TRBV3-1 (or the pseudogene TRBV3-2) and TRBJ2-5; 12 positions agree with TRBD2. Germline V gene lookup returns CDR1 LGHDT and CDR2 YNNKEL (reference sequence). This CDR3 region has 19 residues. The V and J ends lost 1 base and 4 bases, in that order; junction bases with no gene match: 13. CDR3 nucleotide sequence: TGTGCCAGCAGCCAAGTCAGTCCTAGCGGGAGGGCCTATGGAGAGACCCAGTACTTC. The encoded protein is CASSQVSPSGRAYGETQYF.

The chain recombines TRBV7-2 with TRBJ2-5, with a possible D match to TRBD1 (7 bases). Germline V gene sequence: CDR1 SGHTA, CDR2 FQGNSA. This CDR3 spans 15 amino acids. The ends were cut back, 5 bases at V and 2 bases at J, with 15 bases in the middle. CDR3 DNA sequence: TGTGCCAGCAGCCCGCTGACAGGGACTCAAGAGACCCAGTACTTC. It encodes CASSPLTGTQETQYF.

The chain employs TRBV5-1 and TRBJ2-5, with 9 bases identical to TRBD1. Trimming removed 2 bases from V and 4 bases from J; junction bases left unmatched: 3. CDR3 length: 14 residues. Germline V gives CDR1 SGHRS, CDR2 YFSETQ. CDR3 protein: CASSFTGGGETQYF. The CDR3 nucleotides are TGCGCCAGCAGCTTTACAGGGGGCGGAGAGACCCAGTACTTC.

CDR3 sequence (DNA): TGTGCCAGCAGTTTGCCCCCCCGGTTGCGTACAGATACGCAGTATTTT. It codes for CASSLPPRLRTDTQYF. The J gene is TRBJ2-3, the V gene TRBV28; D ambiguous. The V and J ends lost 3 bases and 3 bases respectively, with 16 bases between them. CDR3 length: 16 amino acids. CDR1 MDHEN and CDR2 SYDVKM come from the germline V gene.

The rearrangement links TRBV6-5 to TRBJ2-2; possible D gene TRBD2, 6 bases. The germline gives CDR1 MNHEY, CDR2 SVGAGI. Trimming took off 7 bases at V and 7 bases at J, with 13 bases between the two ends. The CDR3 is 13 residues long. The CDR3 DNA is TGTGCCAGCATAAATAGCGGCGGCGGGGAGCTGTTTTTT. Translating it yields CASINSGGGELFF.

The chain employs TRBV6-1 and TRBJ2-5; D remains unclear. Trimming took off 8 bases at V and 5 bases at J, with 15 bases between the two ends. From germline, CDR1 is MNHNS and CDR2 SASEGT. The CDR3 is 13 amino acids. The CDR3 DNA follows: TGTGCCAGCGGGCCTACTTTGAGGGAGACCCAGTACTTC. The encoded protein is CASGPTLRETQYF.

This clone appeared once. This chain links TRBV11-2 with TRBJ2-3; D may be TRBD2 (5 bases). V lost 1 base, J lost 0 bases, and 14 bases lay in between. Germline lookup yields CDR1 SGHAT and CDR2 FQNNGV. The CDR3 is 17 residues long. CDR3 sequence reads: CASSLGIGASSTDTQYF. Here the CDR3 DNA reads TGTGCCAGCAGCTTAGGCATTGGTGCTAGCAGCACAGATACGCAGTATTTT.

The chain recombines TRBV4-1 with TRBJ1-4, with D possibly matching TRBD1 (6 bases). Germline lookup yields CDR1 MGHRA and CDR2 YSYEKL. Trimming took off 0 bases at V and 4 bases at J, with 9 bases between the two ends. The CDR3 is made up of 15 amino acids. CDR3 sequence: CASSQDGQYNEKLFF. CDR3 DNA: TGCGCCAGCAGCCAAGATGGACAGTATAATGAAAAACTGTTTTTT.

The CDR3 DNA reads TGTGCCACCAGCAGAGTCACCGGGCAGACGGACAATTCACCCCTCCACTTT. Translated: CATSRVTGQTDNSPLHF. This rearrangement joins TRBV15 to TRBJ1-6; D gene uncertain. The CDR3 runs to 17 residues. V was trimmed by 1 base and J by 7 bases, leaving 17 bases between them. Germline V CDR1 and CDR2: LNHNV, YYDKDF (reference sequence).

The chain uses TRBV28 and TRBJ1-2; a weak D match, TRBD1 (5 bases). The germline CDR1 and CDR2 sequences are MDHEN and SYDVKM. V lost 6 bases to trimming and J lost 4 bases, with 12 bases between them. The CDR3 is 13 residues long. The CDR3 region is CASRPPTGYGYTF. CDR3 bases: TGTGCCAGCAGGCCACCCACAGGCTATGGCTACACCTTC.

This chain uses TRBV19 with TRBJ1-1; D not certain. The CDR3 sequence is 13 residues long. V lost 3 bases and J 1 base, leaving 6 bases between the germline ends. CDR1 is LNHDA, CDR2 SQIVND, per germline (reference sequence). DNA for the CDR3: TGTGCCAGTAGTATGACCTGGAACACTGAAGCTTTCTTT. Translated: CASSMTWNTEAFF.

This clone has just one count. In the same sample, other DNA sequences code for this CDR3. The J gene is TRBJ2-1, the V gene TRBV5-1; 9 bases agree with TRBD2. Germline V gives CDR1 SGHRS, CDR2 YFSETQ. V was pared by 3 bases and J by 7 bases, with 8 bases of the junction left unmatched. This CDR3 has 15 residues. CDR3 nucleotides: TGCGCCAGCAGCTCGGGGGGTCTAGCGGGGAATGAGCAGTTCTTC. Protein product: CASSSGGLAGNEQFF.

V gene TRBV3-1 (or the pseudogene TRBV3-2) combines with J gene TRBJ1-1; D is unclear. Germline V gene data show CDR1 as LGHDT and CDR2 as YNNKEL (reference sequence). The V and J ends lost 5 bases and 5 bases respectively, with 6 bases between them. The CDR3 runs to 11 residues. This CDR3 is CASSTATEAFF. For the CDR3, the DNA is TGTGCCAGCAGCACTGCGACTGAAGCTTTCTTT.